The 8 T cell receptor beta chains reported below all come from one sample, sequenced in a study of blood T cell repertoires in COVID-19. Libraries were prepared by immunoSEQ multiplex PCR; TCRdb keeps only in-frame clonotypes and omits some of them. The data show some 270,000 clones, roughly 91% seen once. What was sequenced was peripheral blood. These receptors came from a man younger than 40 with acute or convalescent COVID-19.

This sequence joins TRBV9 and TRBJ2-1; D might be TRBD2 (6 bases). This CDR3 spans 21 amino acids. Germline V gene lookup returns CDR1 SGDLS and CDR2 YYNGEE. V was pared by 4 bases and J by 4 bases, with 33 bases between. CDR3 bases: TGTGCCAGCAGCTTAGGATTAGGCGGTATCCGGGGGTCGAAATCTTACAATGAGCAGTTCTTC. It is translated as CASSLGLGGIRGSKSYNEQFF.

This clone has a single count. The chain carries TRBV3-1 (or the pseudogene TRBV3-2) and TRBJ2-5; TRBD2 matches at 9 bases. The V gene end was trimmed by 4 bases and the J gene end by 7 bases; junction bases not matched to a gene: 13. Per germline, CDR1 LGHDT and CDR2 YNNKEL (reference sequence). The CDR3 spans 16 residues. CDR3: CASSPGVAGVRGTQYF. CDR3 bases: TGTGCCAGCAGCCCCGGGGTAGCGGGAGTTAGAGGGACCCAGTACTTC.

The chain employs TRBV10-2 and TRBJ1-5; D is unresolved. The CDR3 covers 15 residues. CDR1 WSHSY and CDR2 SAAADI come from the germline V gene. V was cut by 0 bases and J by 6 bases, with 12 bases left in between. CDR3 nucleotide sequence: TGCGCCAGCAGTGAGTCGAAGGGAGTGGGTCAGCCCCAGCATTTT. Translated: CASSESKGVGQPQHF.

The CDR3 region is CASSYSSGGVYEQYF. As DNA, the CDR3 is TGTGCCAGCAGTTACTCAAGCGGGGGGGTCTACGAGCAGTACTTC. This chain links TRBV6-5 with TRBJ2-7; TRBD2 matches 10 bases. Trimming removed 0 bases from V and 3 bases from J; junction bases left unmatched: 2. This CDR3 spans 15 amino acids. Germline values: CDR1 MNHEY, CDR2 SVGAGI.

The rearrangement uses TRBV4-1 and TRBJ1-5; TRBD1 matches 11 bases. J gave up 6 bases and V 5 bases, and 3 bases lay outside the gene matches. The germline CDR1 and CDR2 sequences are MGHRA and YSYEKL. This CDR3 spans 14 amino acids. The CDR3: CASSAGTGGQPQHF. CDR3 nucleotides: TGCGCCAGCAGCGCCGGGACAGGGGGTCAGCCCCAGCATTTT.

This clone came up a few times. The chain's CDR3 is CASSFSSGPQGQPQHF. The DNA for the CDR3 is TGTGCCAGCAGTTTCTCTTCAGGGCCCCAGGGGCAGCCCCAGCATTTT. V is TRBV28 and J is TRBJ1-5; maybe TRBD1 (6 bases). Germline V gives CDR1 MDHEN, CDR2 SYDVKM. The CDR3 consists of 16 residues. The V gene lost 3 bases and the J gene lost 7 bases, with 19 bases spanning the gap. The variable domain in full, completed from reference TRBV28 and TRBJ1-5, reads DVKVTQSSRYLVKRTGEKVFLECVQDMDHENMFWYRQDPGLGLRLIYFSYDVKMKEKGDIPEGYSVSREKKERFSLILESASTNQTSMYLCASSFSSGPQGQPQHFGDGTRLSIL.

V gene TRBV7-6 combines with J gene TRBJ1-3; perhaps TRBD1 as D (6 bases). CDR1 and CDR2 from the germline V gene are SGHVS and FNYEAQ. Deletions cut 5 bases from V and 0 bases from J, with 17 bases between. The CDR3 extends over 17 amino acids. DNA of the CDR3: TGTGCCAGCAGCCTAGGGGCGACAGGCCTCTCTGGAAACACCATATATTTT. Its protein is CASSLGATGLSGNTIYF.

The rearrangement uses TRBV20-1 and TRBJ1-1; D gene uncertain. Germline V gene data show CDR1 as DFQATT and CDR2 as SNEGSKA (reference sequence). Trimming took 3 bases from V and 11 from J, leaving 16 bases between them. CDR3 size: 12 residues. The CDR3 reads CSASQANIVAFF. CDR3 DNA sequence: TGCAGTGCTAGTCAGGCAAACATAGTCGCTTTCTTT.